These 14 T cell receptor beta chains came from one sample sequenced in a study of monozygotic twins with inflammatory bowel disease (dated by TCRdb to the late 2010s). The library was built by means of 5' RACE. The instrument was an Illumina HiSeq 2500. TCRdb reprocessed the reads; each CDR3 protein sequence makes one entry, and DNA is unavailable. The data table for this sample lists around 140,000 distinct CDR3 sequences. The top ten clones comprise 2% to 3% of the sample. Sequenced: blood. These receptors came from a human donor with ulcerative colitis or Crohn's disease, or a healthy co-twin of an affected twin (not recorded which).

The V call is TRBV20-1, the J call TRBJ2-1; TCRdb designates TRBD2, a call that cannot be tested without DNA. The CDR3 is 15 amino acids. CDR1 and CDR2 (germline): DFQATT, SNEGSKA (reference sequence). CDR3 amino acids: CSARGGTTLYNEQFF.

The J gene is TRBJ2-1, the V gene TRBV7-9; TCRdb's assignment of TRBD2 cannot be checked, as there is no DNA. Germline V gene sequence: CDR1 SEHNR, CDR2 FQNEAQ (reference sequence). The CDR3 runs to 17 residues. The CDR3 loop is CASSSRLAGAKYNEQFF.

This chain joins TRBV12-3 or TRBV12-4 and TRBJ1-2; TCRdb lists TRBD1, though no DNA is available to test this call. This CDR3 has 13 amino acids. The CDR3 loop is CASSSRQGRGYTF.

V usage is TRBV7-3 and J usage is TRBJ2-1; TCRdb indicates TRBD2, and absent DNA this call remains unverified. The CDR3 spans 16 residues. Germline lookup yields CDR1 SGHTA and CDR2 FQGTGA. CDR3 sequence reads: CASSLTSGVSYNEQFF.

The V call is TRBV18, the J call TRBJ2-7. The CDR3 extends over 15 amino acids. The germline V gene has CDR1 KGHSH and CDR2 LQKENI. CDR3 residues: CASSPPGQGLFEQYF.

J is TRBJ2-1 and V is TRBV3-1. CDR3 size: 15 residues. The V gene's germline CDR1 is LGHDT and CDR2 YNNKEL (reference sequence). The CDR3 is CASSRTIGSNSEQFF.

The chain employs TRBV7-2 and TRBJ1-1. This CDR3 contains 15 residues. Looked up from germline, CDR1 is SGHTA and CDR2 is FQGNSA. Here the CDR3 reads CASSLVTAAGTEAFF.

V usage is TRBV6-6 and J usage is TRBJ2-5; the D gene TCRdb calls, TRBD2, cannot be checked with no DNA. CDR3 length: 12 residues. The germline V gene encodes CDR1 MNHNY and CDR2 SVGAGI (reference sequence). The CDR3 here is CASSPSTETQYF.

The chain is built from TRBV12-3 or TRBV12-4 and TRBJ2-3; lacking DNA, the TRBD1 call made by TCRdb goes unchecked. This CDR3 has 16 amino acids. The CDR3 here is CASSFGKGAGEDTQYF.

This chain joins TRBV6-5 and TRBJ1-5. Germline V gene lookup returns CDR1 MNHEY and CDR2 SVGAGI. The CDR3 contains 15 residues. CDR3: CASSYSIGGNQPQHF.

V and J are TRBV18 and TRBJ2-7. Germline-derived CDR1 and CDR2 are KGHSH and LQKENI. The CDR3 is made up of 12 amino acids. The CDR3 region is CASSTTAGEQYF.

This chain uses TRBV10-3 with TRBJ2-1; TCRdb selects TRBD2, and the lack of DNA leaves this call unchecked. This CDR3 has 14 amino acids. From germline, CDR1 is ENHRY and CDR2 SYGVKD. The CDR3 sequence is CAISDALAGSAQFF.

The chain carries TRBV7-3 and TRBJ1-5. Germline CDR1 reads SGHTA; CDR2 reads FQGTGA. This CDR3 region has 15 residues. The CDR3 loop is CASSSRVLADQPQHF. Combining the CDR3 with reference TRBV7-3 and TRBJ1-5 gives the whole variable domain GAGVSQTPSNKVTEKGKYVELRCDPISGHTALYWYRQSLGQGPEFLIYFQGTGAADDSGLPNDRFFAVRPEGSVSTLKIQRTERGDSAVYLCASSSRVLADQPQHFGDGTRLSIL.

The chain has TRBV7-2 and TRBJ1-2; the TCRdb D gene call, TRBD1, has no DNA to confirm it. The CDR3 has 14 residues. CDR1 and CDR2 from the germline V gene are SGHTA and FQGNSA. CDR3 sequence reads: CASSFSRGDYGYTF.